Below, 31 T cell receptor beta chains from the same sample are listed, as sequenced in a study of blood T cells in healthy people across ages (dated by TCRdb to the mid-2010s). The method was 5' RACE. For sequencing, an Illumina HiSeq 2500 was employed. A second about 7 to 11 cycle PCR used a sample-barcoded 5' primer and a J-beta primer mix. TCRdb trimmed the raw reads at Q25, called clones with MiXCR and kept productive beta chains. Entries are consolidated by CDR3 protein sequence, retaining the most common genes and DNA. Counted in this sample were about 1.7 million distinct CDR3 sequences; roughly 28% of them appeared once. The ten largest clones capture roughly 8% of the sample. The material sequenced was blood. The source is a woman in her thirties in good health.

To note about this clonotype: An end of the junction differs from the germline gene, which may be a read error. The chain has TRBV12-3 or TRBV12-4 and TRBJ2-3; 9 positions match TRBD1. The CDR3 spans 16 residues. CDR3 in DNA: TGTGCCAGCAGTTACGGGGACAGGGAAAGTACAGATACACAGTATTTT. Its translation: CASSYGDRESTDTQYF.

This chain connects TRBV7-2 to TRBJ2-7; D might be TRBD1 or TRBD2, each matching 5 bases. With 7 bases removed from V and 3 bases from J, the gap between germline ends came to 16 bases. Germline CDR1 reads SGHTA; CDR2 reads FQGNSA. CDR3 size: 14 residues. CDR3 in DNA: TGTGCCAGCACCCGGGAAGGGGTAGGCTACGAGCAGTACTTC. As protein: CASTREGVGYEQYF. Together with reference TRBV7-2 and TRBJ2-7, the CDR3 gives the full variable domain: GAGVSQSPSNKVTEKGKDVELRCDPISGHTALYWYRQSLGQGLEFLIYFQGNSAPDKSGLPSDRFSAERTGGSVSTLTIQRTQQEDSAVYLCASTREGVGYEQYFGPGTRLTVT.

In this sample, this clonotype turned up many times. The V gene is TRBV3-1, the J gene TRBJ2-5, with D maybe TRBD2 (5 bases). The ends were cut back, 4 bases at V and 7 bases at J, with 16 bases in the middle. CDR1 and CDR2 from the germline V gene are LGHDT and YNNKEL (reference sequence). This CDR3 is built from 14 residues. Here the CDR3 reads CASSPRRQEMTQYF. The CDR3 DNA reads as TGTGCCAGCAGCCCCCGGAGGCAAGAGATGACCCAGTACTTC.

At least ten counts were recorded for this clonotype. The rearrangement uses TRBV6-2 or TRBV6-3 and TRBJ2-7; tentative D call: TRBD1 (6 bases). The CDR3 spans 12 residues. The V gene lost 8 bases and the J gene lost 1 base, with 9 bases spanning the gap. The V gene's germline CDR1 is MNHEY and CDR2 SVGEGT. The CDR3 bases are TGTGCCAGCGGGACAAGTTCCTACGAGCAGTACTTC. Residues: CASGTSSYEQYF.

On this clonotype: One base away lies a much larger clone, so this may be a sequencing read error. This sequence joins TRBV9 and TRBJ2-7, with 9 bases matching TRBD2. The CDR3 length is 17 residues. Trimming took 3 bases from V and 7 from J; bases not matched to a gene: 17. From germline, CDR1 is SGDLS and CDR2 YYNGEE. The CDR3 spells CASSGGRLAARYNEQYF. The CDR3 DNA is TGTGCCAGCAGCGGAGGGCGACTAGCGGCCCGTTACAATGAGCAGTACTTC.

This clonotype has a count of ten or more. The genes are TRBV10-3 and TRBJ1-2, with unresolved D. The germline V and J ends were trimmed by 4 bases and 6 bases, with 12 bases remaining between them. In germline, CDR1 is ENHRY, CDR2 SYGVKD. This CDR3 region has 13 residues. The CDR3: CAISGSQRHGYTF. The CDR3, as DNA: TGTGCCATCAGTGGGTCACAGAGGCATGGCTACACCTTC.

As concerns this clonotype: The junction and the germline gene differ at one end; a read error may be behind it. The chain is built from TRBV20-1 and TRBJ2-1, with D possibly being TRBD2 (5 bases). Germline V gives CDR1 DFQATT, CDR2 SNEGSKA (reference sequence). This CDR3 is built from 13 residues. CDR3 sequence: CSASPAEARERFF. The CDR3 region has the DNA TGCAGTGCTAGTCCAGCGGAAGCGCGTGAGCGGTTCTTC.

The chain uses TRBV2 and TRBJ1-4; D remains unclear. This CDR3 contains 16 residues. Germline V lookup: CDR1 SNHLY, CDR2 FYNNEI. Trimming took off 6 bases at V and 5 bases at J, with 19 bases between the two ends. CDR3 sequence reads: CASRPLFLALNEKLFF. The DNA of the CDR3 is TGTGCCAGCAGACCCCTCTTTTTGGCTCTAAATGAAAAACTGTTTTTT.

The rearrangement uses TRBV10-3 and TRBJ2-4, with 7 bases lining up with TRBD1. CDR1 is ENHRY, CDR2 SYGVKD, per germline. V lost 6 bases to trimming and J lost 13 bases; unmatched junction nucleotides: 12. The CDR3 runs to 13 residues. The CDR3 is CAISDRVWDGQYF. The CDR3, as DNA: TGTGCCATCAGCGACAGGGTGTGGGACGGGCAGTACTTC.

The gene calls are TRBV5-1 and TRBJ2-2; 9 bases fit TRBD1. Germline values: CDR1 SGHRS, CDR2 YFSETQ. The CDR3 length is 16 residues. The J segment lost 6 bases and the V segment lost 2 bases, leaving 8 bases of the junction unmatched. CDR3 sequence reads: CASSLSPGQGSGELFF. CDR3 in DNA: TGCGCCAGCAGCTTAAGTCCGGGACAGGGCTCCGGGGAGCTGTTTTTT.

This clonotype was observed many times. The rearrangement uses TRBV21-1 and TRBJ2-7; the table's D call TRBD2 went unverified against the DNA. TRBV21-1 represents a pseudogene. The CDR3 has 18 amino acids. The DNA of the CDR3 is TGTGCCAGCAGCCTGACTAGCGGGGATAATTCTGGGATATACGAGCAGTACTTC. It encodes CASSLTSGDNSGIYEQYF.

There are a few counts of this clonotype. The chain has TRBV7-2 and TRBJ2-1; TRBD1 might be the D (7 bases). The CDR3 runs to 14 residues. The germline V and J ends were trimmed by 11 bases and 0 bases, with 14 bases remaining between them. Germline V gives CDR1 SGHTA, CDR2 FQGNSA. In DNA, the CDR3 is TGTGCCGAGAGACAGGGAGGCTCCTACAATGAGCAGTTCTTC. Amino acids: CAERQGGSYNEQFF. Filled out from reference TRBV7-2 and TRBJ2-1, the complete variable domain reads GAGVSQSPSNKVTEKGKDVELRCDPISGHTALYWYRQSLGQGLEFLIYFQGNSAPDKSGLPSDRFSAERTGGSVSTLTIQRTQQEDSAVYLCAERQGGSYNEQFFGPGTRLTVL.

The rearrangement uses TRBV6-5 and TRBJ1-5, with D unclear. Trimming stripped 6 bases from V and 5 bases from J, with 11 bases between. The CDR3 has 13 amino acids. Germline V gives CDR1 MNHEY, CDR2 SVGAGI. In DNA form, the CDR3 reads TGTGCCAGCAGCACACAGAATCATCAGCCCCAGCATTTT. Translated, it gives CASSTQNHQPQHF.

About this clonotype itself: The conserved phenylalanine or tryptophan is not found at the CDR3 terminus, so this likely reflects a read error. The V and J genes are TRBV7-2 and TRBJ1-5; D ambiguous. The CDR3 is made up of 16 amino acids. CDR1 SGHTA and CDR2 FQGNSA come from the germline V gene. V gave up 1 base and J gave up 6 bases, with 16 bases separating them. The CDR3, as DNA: TGTGCCAGCAGCTTAGATTCCGGTCGGGGTACTCAGCCCCAGCATTTG. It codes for CASSLDSGRGTQPQHL.

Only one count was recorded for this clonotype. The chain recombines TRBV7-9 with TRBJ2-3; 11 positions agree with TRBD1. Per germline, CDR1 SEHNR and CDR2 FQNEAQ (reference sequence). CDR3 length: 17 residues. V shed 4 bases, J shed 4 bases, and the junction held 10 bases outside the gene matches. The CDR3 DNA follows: TGTGCCAGCAGCTCCCGGGACAGGGGGTTTGTAGCAGATACGCAGTATTTT. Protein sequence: CASSSRDRGFVADTQYF. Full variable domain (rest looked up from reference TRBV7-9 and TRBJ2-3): DTGVSQNPRHKITKRGQNVTFRCDPISEHNRLYWYRQTLGQGPEFLTYFQNEAQLEKSRLLSDRFSAERPKGSFSTLEIQRTEQGDSAMYLCASSSRDRGFVADTQYFGPGTRLTVL.

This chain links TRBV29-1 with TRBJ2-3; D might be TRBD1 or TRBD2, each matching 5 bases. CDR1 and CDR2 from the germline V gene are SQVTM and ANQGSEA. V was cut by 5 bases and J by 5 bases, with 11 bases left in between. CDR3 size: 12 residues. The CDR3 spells CSVISGRDTQYF. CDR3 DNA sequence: TGCAGCGTTATATCAGGGAGAGATACGCAGTATTTT.

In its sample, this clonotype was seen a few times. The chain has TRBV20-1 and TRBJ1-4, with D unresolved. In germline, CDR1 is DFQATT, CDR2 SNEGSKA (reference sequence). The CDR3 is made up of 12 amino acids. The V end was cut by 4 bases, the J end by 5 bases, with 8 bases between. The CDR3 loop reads CSAKTGNEKLFF. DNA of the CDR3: TGCAGTGCTAAGACGGGGAATGAAAAACTGTTTTTT.

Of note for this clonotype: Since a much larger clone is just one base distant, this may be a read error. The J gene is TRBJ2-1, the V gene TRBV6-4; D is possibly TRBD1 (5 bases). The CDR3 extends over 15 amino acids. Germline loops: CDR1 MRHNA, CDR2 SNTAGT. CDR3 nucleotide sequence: TGTGCCAGCAGTGAAGGGGCCATTGGGTGGAATGAGCTGTTCTTC. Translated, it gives CASSEGAIGWNELFF.

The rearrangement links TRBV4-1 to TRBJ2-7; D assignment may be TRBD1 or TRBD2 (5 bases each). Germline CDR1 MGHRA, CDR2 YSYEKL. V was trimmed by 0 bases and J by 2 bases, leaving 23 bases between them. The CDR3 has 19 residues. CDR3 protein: CASSQDRLSHGTVTYEQYF. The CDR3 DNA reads TGCGCCAGCAGCCAAGACCGGTTATCCCACGGGACGGTGACCTACGAGCAGTACTTC.

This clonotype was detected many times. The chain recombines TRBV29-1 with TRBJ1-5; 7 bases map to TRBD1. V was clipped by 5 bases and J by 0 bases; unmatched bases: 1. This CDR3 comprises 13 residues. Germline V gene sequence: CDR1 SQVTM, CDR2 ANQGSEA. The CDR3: CSVQGDSNQPQHF. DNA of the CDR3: TGCAGCGTTCAGGGGGATAGCAATCAGCCCCAGCATTTT.

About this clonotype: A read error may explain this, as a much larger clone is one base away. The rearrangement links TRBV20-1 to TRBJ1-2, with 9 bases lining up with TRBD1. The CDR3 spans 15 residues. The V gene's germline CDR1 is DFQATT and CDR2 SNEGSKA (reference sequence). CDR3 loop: CSANPPGQGLWGCTF. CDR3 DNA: TGCAGTGCTAATCCTCCGGGACAGGGTTTGTGGGGCTGCACCTTC.

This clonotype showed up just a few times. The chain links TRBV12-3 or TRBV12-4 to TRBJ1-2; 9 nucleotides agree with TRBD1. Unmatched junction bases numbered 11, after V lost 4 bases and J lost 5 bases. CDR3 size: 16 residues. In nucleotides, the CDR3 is TGTGCCAGCAGTTCATCCCTAACAGGGGGCGCTTATGGCTACACCTTC. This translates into CASSSSLTGGAYGYTF.

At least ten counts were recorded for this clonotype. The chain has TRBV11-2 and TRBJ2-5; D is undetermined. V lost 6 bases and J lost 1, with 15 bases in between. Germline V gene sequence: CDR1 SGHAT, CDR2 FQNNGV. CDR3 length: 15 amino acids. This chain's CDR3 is CASSPRLTVQETQYF. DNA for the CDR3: TGTGCCAGCAGTCCTAGACTTACCGTCCAAGAGACCCAGTACTTC.

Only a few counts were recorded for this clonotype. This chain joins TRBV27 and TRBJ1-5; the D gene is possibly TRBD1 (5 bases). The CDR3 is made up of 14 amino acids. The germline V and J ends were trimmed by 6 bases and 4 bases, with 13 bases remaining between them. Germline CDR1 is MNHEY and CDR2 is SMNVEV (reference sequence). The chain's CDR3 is CASRDMDKNQPQHF. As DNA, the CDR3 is TGTGCCAGCAGAGATATGGACAAAAATCAGCCCCAGCATTTT.

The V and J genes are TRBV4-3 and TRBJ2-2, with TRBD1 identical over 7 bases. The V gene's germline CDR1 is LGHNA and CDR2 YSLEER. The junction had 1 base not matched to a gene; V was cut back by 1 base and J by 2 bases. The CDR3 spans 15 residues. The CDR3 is CASSQGDSNTGELFF. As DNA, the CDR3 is TGCGCCAGCAGCCAAGGGGACAGTAACACCGGGGAGCTGTTTTTT.

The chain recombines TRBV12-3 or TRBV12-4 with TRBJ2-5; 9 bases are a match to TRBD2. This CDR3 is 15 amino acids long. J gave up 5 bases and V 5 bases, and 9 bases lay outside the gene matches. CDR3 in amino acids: CASSGSGGRTETQYF. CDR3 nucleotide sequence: TGTGCCAGCAGTGGGAGCGGGGGGAGGACTGAGACCCAGTACTTC.

The CDR3 protein is CSALGGGGYERYF. For the CDR3, the DNA is TGCAGTGCTCTGGGGGGTGGAGGCTACGAGCGATACTTC. The chain couples TRBV20-1 to TRBJ2-7; TRBD2 is a possible D gene (6 bases). The CDR3 is 13 residues long. V gave up 5 bases and J gave up 13 bases, with 24 bases separating them. Germline loops: CDR1 DFQATT, CDR2 SNEGSKA (reference sequence).

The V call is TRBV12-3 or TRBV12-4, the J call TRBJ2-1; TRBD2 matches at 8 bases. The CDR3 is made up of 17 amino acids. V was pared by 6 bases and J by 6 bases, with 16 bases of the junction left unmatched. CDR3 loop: CASSPTSGLAGRNEQFF. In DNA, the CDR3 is TGTGCCAGCAGCCCCACCTCTGGACTAGCCGGACGCAATGAGCAGTTCTTC.

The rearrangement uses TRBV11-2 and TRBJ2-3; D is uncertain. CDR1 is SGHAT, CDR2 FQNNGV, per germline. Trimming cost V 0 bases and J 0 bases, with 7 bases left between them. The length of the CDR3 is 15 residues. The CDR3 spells CASSLDIGSTDTQYF. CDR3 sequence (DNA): TGTGCCAGCAGCTTAGATATTGGTAGCACAGATACGCAGTATTTT.

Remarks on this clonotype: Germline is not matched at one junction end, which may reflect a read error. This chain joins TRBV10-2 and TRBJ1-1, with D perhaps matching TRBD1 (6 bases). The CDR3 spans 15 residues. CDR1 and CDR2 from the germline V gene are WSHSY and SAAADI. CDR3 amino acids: CASIGTRGAHTEAFF. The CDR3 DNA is TGCGCCAGCATAGGTACCAGGGGAGCCCACACCGAAGCTTTCTTT.

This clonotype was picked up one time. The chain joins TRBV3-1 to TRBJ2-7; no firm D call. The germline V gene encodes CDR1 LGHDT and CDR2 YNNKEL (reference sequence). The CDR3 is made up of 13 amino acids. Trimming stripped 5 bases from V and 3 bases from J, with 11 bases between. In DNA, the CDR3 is TGTGCCAGCAGCGGTGGCTACCACTACGAGCAGTACTTC. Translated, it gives CASSGGYHYEQYF.